This T cell receptor beta chain was sequenced during a study of blood T cell repertoires in COVID-19. Study details: PBMCs, B-cell-depleted T cells, or T cells provided the cDNA or gDNA that made up the material.

The CDR3 totals 15 residues. In germline, CDR1 is LGHNA, CDR2 YNFKEQ. V lost 0 bases, J lost 7 bases, and 6 bases stayed unmatched. Clones were sequenced by immunoSEQ multiplex PCR, and TCRdb holds only the in-frame ones, with some missing. Of approximately 220,000 clones listed, around nine tenths are singletons. The receptor's source is a man aged 35 to 55 with acute or convalescent COVID-19. The sample consisted of peripheral blood. The chain is built from TRBV4-2 and TRBJ2-1; TRBD2 matches 7 bases. As DNA, the CDR3 is TGTGCCAGCAGCCAAGATGCGGGAGTGAGTAATGAGCAGTTCTTC. Translating it yields CASSQDAGVSNEQFF.